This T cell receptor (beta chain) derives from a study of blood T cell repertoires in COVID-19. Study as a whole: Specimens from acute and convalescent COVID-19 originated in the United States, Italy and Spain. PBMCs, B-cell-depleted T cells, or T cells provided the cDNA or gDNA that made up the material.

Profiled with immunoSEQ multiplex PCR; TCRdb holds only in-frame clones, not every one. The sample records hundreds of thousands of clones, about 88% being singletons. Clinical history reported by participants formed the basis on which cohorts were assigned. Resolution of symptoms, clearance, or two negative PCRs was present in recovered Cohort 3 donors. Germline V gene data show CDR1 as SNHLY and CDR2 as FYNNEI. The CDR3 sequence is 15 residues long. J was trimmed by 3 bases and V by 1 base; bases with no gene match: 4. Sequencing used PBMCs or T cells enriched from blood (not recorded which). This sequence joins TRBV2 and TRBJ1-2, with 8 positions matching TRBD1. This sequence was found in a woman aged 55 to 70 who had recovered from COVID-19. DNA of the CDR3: TGTGCCAGCAGTGAAGGGCAGGGGGCATACTATGGCTACACCTTC. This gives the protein CASSEGQGAYYGYTF.